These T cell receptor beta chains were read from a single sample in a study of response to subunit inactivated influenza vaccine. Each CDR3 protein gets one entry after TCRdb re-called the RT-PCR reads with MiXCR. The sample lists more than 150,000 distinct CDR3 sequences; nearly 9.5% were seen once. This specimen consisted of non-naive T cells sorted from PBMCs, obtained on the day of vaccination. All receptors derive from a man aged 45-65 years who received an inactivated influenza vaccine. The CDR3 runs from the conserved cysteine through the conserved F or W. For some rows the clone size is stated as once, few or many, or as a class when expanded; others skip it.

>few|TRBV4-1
CASSQVRYSYEQYF
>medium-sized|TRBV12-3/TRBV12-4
CASSLRGIGYQPQHF
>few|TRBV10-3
CAITSEPLEGRAFF
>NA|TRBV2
CASSPGGEIFF
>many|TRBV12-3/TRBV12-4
CASSFTGTGSSHEQYF
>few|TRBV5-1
CASSLGFGQEYEQYF
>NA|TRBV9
CASSVGQGASEAFF
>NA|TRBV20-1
CSARDRGRPDNEQFF
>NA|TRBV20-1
CSAPSLAGDYSYEQYF
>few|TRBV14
CASSQDPRRAGGENTGELFF
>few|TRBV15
CATSRGHIQGKKGETQYF
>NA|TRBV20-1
CSARSRNIPNEQYF
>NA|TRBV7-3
CASSFSGGSTDTQYF
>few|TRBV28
CASSLGGSGSYEQYF
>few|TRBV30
CAWSVKGSGEKLFF
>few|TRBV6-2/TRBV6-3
CASSYHTGQPQHF
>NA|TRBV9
CASSELGGETQYF
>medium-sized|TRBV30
CAWSDRDNEQFF